In its sample, the clone carrying this T cell receptor beta chain was seen many times. This specimen comes from a study of blood T cells in healthy people across ages. The CDR3 runs 17 residues. Germline loops: CDR1 MGHRA, CDR2 YSYEKL. V was pared by 0 bases and J by 1 base, with 15 bases between. With a J-beta primer mix and a sample-barcoded 5' primer, a second PCR ran about 7 to 12 cycles. TCRdb reprocessed the 5' RACE reads with MiXCR, giving one entry per CDR3 protein. Of about 640,000 distinct CDR3 sequences in the sample, under 30% are singletons; the top ten hold 15% to 19%. The study drew donors from healthy Caucasian individuals in Russia aged roughly 6 to 95. Approximately 9.1 milliliters was the volume of peripheral blood drawn from each donor. At least 7 million PBMCs were isolated per sample. Total RNA, at least 5 micrograms per sample, came from PBMCs.

The chain joins TRBV4-1 to TRBJ1-1, with D maybe TRBD1 (5 bases). The source of this sequence is a woman older than 75 in good health. Sequenced sample: blood. As DNA, the CDR3 is TGCGCCAGCAGCCAAGACATGTCCGGGACGACGAACACTGAAGCTTTCTTT. The encoded protein is CASSQDMSGTTNTEAFF.